The clone carrying this T cell receptor (beta chain) was counted many times. Its antigen remains unidentified. TCRdb ran MiXCR on the 5' RACE reads and lists one entry per CDR3 protein. The sample includes around 300,000 distinct CDR3 sequences, 4.1% of them seen just once. This record comes from a study of T cells after yellow fever vaccination. Study as a whole: Preparation used SMART-Seq v4 Ultra Low Input for the low-cell-number fractions. Study-wide results and caveats: Most clones from primary vaccination were detected again post-booster (96% CD4, around 88% CD8). Contamination of FACS-sorted repertoires by abundant clonotypes from the bulk population could occur. Shared CD4/CD8 clonotypes were a small share, likely from convergent recombination.

Germline V gives CDR1 SGHRS, CDR2 YFSETQ. The CDR3 runs to 17 residues. Trimming pared 4 bases from V and 0 bases from J, leaving 17 bases between. The chain combines TRBV5-1 with TRBJ2-1; TRBD2 is a possible D gene (6 bases). Sample: PBMCs, taken 5 days after the yellow fever booster vaccination. This receptor was obtained from a man between 18 and 35 years old who received the YFV17D yellow fever vaccine. This CDR3 is CASSGGAPMSSYNEQFF. The CDR3 DNA reads TGCGCCAGCAGCGGCGGGGCCCCCATGAGCTCCTACAATGAGCAGTTCTTC.